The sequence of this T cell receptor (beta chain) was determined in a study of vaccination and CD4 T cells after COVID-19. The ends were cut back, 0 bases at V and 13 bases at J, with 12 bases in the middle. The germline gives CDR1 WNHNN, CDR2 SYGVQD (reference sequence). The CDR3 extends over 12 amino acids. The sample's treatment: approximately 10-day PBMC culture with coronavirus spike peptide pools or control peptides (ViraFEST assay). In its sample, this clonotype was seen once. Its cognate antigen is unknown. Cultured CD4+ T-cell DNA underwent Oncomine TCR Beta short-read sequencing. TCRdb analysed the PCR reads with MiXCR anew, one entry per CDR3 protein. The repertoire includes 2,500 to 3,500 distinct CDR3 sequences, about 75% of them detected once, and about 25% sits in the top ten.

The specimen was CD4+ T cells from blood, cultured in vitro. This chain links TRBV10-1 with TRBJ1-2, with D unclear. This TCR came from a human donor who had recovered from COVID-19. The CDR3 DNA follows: TGCGCCAGCAGTGAGTCGAGCCGGGGTAGCACCTTC. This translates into CASSESSRGSTF.